The TCR beta chain described here comes from a study of blood T cells in healthy people across ages. This clonotype was detected many times. A second PCR of about 7 to 12 cycles used a sample-barcoded 5' primer and a J-beta primer mix. Tagging of each cDNA molecule was performed by a template-switch adaptor with 12 random nucleotides. TCRdb passed the 5' RACE reads through MiXCR, listing each CDR3 protein once. The sample includes around 1.5 million distinct CDR3 sequences, roughly 32% of them seen just once. Every sample had a minimum of 6.5 million PBMCs isolated. The specimen sequenced was blood. This sequence was found in a woman aged 25 to 39 in good health.

The CDR3 nucleotides are TGTGCCAGCAGTTACTCTTTACACAGCGGTGGGGAGCAGTACTTC. The encoded protein is CASSYSLHSGGEQYF. The chain joins TRBV6-6 to TRBJ2-7, with D possibly TRBD2 on 5 matching bases. There are 15 residues in the CDR3. Trimming took 0 bases from V and 7 from J, leaving 16 bases between them. Germline lookup yields CDR1 MNHNY and CDR2 SVGAGI (reference sequence).